These T cell receptor beta chains were read from a single sample in a study of shared clonotypes between healthy human individuals. Some clones are missing from TCRdb's copy, which holds only in-frame ones; the method was immunoSEQ multiplex PCR. The table has under 350,000 clones, around 87% seen once. The sample comprised memory CD8+ T cells sorted from blood. The origin of the receptors is a man aged 18-30 years in good health. Each CDR3 is given with its conserved first and last residue. The D gene is left open where the match is weak. Size is omitted from some rows. Given values are once, few, many or a class for expanded clones.

v_call: TRBV11-2
j_call: TRBJ1-2
d_call: -
clone_size: -
cdr3_aa: CASSLGSNELYGYTF
cdr3_nt: TGTGCCAGCAGCTTAGGATCCAATGAACTCTATGGCTACACCTTC

v_call: TRBV6-5
j_call: TRBJ1-1
d_call: -
clone_size: -
cdr3_aa: CASGNAKAFF
cdr3_nt: TGTGCCAGCGGGAACGCTAAAGCTTTCTTT

v_call: TRBV2
j_call: TRBJ2-1
d_call: TRBD2
clone_size: once
cdr3_aa: CASSDILGLAGEVSYNEQFF
cdr3_nt: TGTGCCAGCAGTGATATACTCGGGCTAGCGGGAGAAGTCTCCTACAATGAGCAGTTCTTC

v_call: TRBV11-2
j_call: TRBJ2-7
d_call: -
clone_size: -
cdr3_aa: CASSITGYEQYF
cdr3_nt: TGTGCCAGCAGCATTACAGGTTACGAGCAGTACTTC

v_call: TRBV7-9
j_call: TRBJ1-4
d_call: -
clone_size: -
cdr3_aa: CASSLGGNEKLFF
cdr3_nt: TGTGCCAGCAGCCTGGGAGGGAATGAAAAACTGTTTTTT

v_call: TRBV5-6
j_call: TRBJ2-5
d_call: -
clone_size: -
cdr3_aa: CASSLWFQETQYF
cdr3_nt: TGTGCCAGCAGCTTGTGGTTCCAAGAGACCCAGTACTTC

v_call: TRBV27
j_call: TRBJ2-2
d_call: -
clone_size: -
cdr3_aa: CASSRDGADTGELFF
cdr3_nt: TGTGCCAGCAGCCGCGATGGGGCGGACACCGGGGAGCTGTTTTTT

v_call: TRBV29-1
j_call: TRBJ2-7
d_call: TRBD1
clone_size: -
cdr3_aa: CSVESGGGYEQYF
cdr3_nt: TGCAGCGTTGAGTCAGGGGGCGGTTACGAGCAGTACTTC

v_call: TRBV29-1
j_call: TRBJ2-7
d_call: -
clone_size: once
cdr3_aa: CSVETAPYEQYF
cdr3_nt: TGCAGCGTTGAAACAGCCCCCTACGAGCAGTACTTC

v_call: TRBV7-6
j_call: TRBJ1-2
d_call: TRBD1
clone_size: -
cdr3_aa: CASSLHQGAFSWDYGYTF
cdr3_nt: TGTGCCAGCAGCTTACATCAGGGGGCGTTTTCGTGGGACTATGGCTACACCTTC

v_call: TRBV7-8
j_call: TRBJ1-2
d_call: -
clone_size: -
cdr3_aa: CASSLEVRDLGYTF
cdr3_nt: TGTGCCAGCAGCTTAGAGGTGCGCGACCTGGGCTACACCTTC

v_call: TRBV28
j_call: TRBJ2-3
d_call: TRBD1
clone_size: -
cdr3_aa: CASSQILYNLQGGTDTQYF
cdr3_nt: TGTGCCAGCAGTCAGATCTTATATAACTTACAGGGGGGTACAGATACGCAGTATTTT

v_call: TRBV18
j_call: TRBJ2-1
d_call: -
clone_size: -
cdr3_aa: CASSRVGGDEQFF
cdr3_nt: TGTGCCAGCTCACGGGTGGGCGGGGATGAGCAGTTCTTC

v_call: TRBV7-9
j_call: TRBJ2-2
d_call: TRBD1
clone_size: -
cdr3_aa: CASSSPGQGGVLAGELFF
cdr3_nt: TGTGCCAGCAGCTCCCCGGGACAGGGGGGAGTTCTGGCCGGGGAGCTGTTTTTT

v_call: TRBV20-1
j_call: TRBJ2-1
d_call: -
clone_size: -
cdr3_aa: CSARGVSRFF
cdr3_nt: TGCAGTGCTAGAGGGGTCTCCCGCTTCTTC

v_call: TRBV27
j_call: TRBJ2-2
d_call: TRBD2
clone_size: -
cdr3_aa: CASSRLAGPGLWNTGELFF
cdr3_nt: TGTGCCAGCAGCCGACTAGCGGGGCCGGGCTTATGGAACACCGGGGAGCTGTTTTTT

v_call: TRBV6-5
j_call: TRBJ1-2
d_call: -
clone_size: once
cdr3_aa: CASSYFEGHSHGYTF
cdr3_nt: TGTGCCAGCAGTTACTTTGAGGGGCATAGTCATGGCTACACCTTC

v_call: TRBV7-9
j_call: TRBJ2-3
d_call: TRBD2
clone_size: once
cdr3_aa: CASSGTGTSSADTQYF
cdr3_nt: TGTGCCAGCAGCGGAACCGGGACTAGCAGCGCAGATACGCAGTATTTT

v_call: TRBV6-1
j_call: TRBJ2-7
d_call: -
clone_size: -
cdr3_aa: CASLEGRLGQYF
cdr3_nt: TGTGCCAGCCTGGAGGGGAGGTTAGGGCAGTACTTC

v_call: TRBV12-5
j_call: TRBJ1-1
d_call: TRBD1
clone_size: -
cdr3_aa: CASGLVDRGNTEAFF
cdr3_nt: TGTGCTAGTGGTTTGGTTGACAGGGGAAACACTGAAGCTTTCTTT

v_call: TRBV13
j_call: TRBJ2-1
d_call: TRBD2
clone_size: once
cdr3_aa: CASSLGLAEDEQFF
cdr3_nt: TGTGCCAGCAGCTTGGGACTAGCGGAAGATGAGCAGTTCTTC

v_call: TRBV30
j_call: TRBJ1-1
d_call: -
clone_size: -
cdr3_aa: CAWSGVGTEAFF
cdr3_nt: TGTGCCTGGAGTGGGGTAGGGACTGAAGCTTTCTTT

v_call: TRBV4-1
j_call: TRBJ2-1
d_call: -
clone_size: -
cdr3_aa: CASSSAGSNEQFF
cdr3_nt: TGCGCCAGCAGCTCTGCCGGGAGTAATGAGCAGTTCTTC

v_call: TRBV27
j_call: TRBJ2-7
d_call: -
clone_size: -
cdr3_aa: CASSYSDTYEQYF
cdr3_nt: TGTGCCAGCAGTTACTCGGACACCTACGAGCAGTACTTC

v_call: TRBV29-1
j_call: TRBJ2-3
d_call: -
clone_size: -
cdr3_aa: CSVEKWSDSTDTQYF
cdr3_nt: TGCAGCGTTGAGAAATGGAGCGATTCCACAGATACGCAGTATTTT

v_call: TRBV4-3
j_call: TRBJ2-1
d_call: -
clone_size: -
cdr3_aa: CASSQLTRDEQFF
cdr3_nt: TGCGCCAGCAGCCAGTTAACTAGAGATGAGCAGTTCTTC

v_call: TRBV7-2
j_call: TRBJ2-1
d_call: -
clone_size: once
cdr3_aa: CASSLAENEQFF
cdr3_nt: TGTGCCAGCAGCTTAGCCGAGAATGAGCAGTTCTTC